These 15 T cell receptor beta chains share one sample of origin, sequenced in a study of CD8 T cells in Susac syndrome. RNA totalling about 0.45 to 1 ug underwent reverse transcription with random hexamers. Using its own MiXCR run on the immunoSEQ multiplex PCR reads, TCRdb lists one record per CDR3 protein. The data contain some 77,000 distinct CDR3 sequences, more than 85% of them singletons. Sequenced input: CD4+ T cells from PBMCs. Source of these receptors: a human donor with Susac syndrome.

The chain combines TRBV14 with TRBJ2-1, with D perhaps TRBD2 (6 bases). Germline values: CDR1 SGHDN, CDR2 FVKESK. Between the trimmed V and J ends, which lost 4 bases and 8 bases, there was a span of 24 bases. The CDR3 has 17 residues. CDR3 in amino acids: CASSLIPGLGEADEQFF. CDR3 DNA sequence: TGTGCCAGCAGCCTAATCCCGGGACTCGGGGAGGCGGATGAGCAGTTCTTC.

CDR3 sequence (DNA): TGCAGCGCCGGACAGGGGCCGAACACTGAAGCTTTCTTT. It encodes CSAGQGPNTEAFF. The chain joins TRBV29-1 to TRBJ1-1, with 9 bases matching TRBD1. Germline V CDR1 and CDR2: SQVTM, ANQGSEA. Trimming took 7 bases from V and 1 from J; bases not matched to a gene: 4. The length of the CDR3 is 13 residues.

The table lists this clonotype with a count of one. The chain combines TRBV7-2 with TRBJ2-2; D may be TRBD2 (5 bases). Looked up from germline, CDR1 is SGHTA and CDR2 is FQGNSA. This CDR3 contains 15 residues. V was trimmed by 2 bases and J by 1 base, leaving 8 bases between them. The CDR3 protein is CASSLLGMNTGELFF. CDR3 DNA: TGTGCCAGCAGCTTACTCGGGATGAACACCGGGGAGCTGTTTTTT.

The chain employs TRBV6-2 or TRBV6-3 and TRBJ2-5, with TRBD1 matching over 7 bases. Germline CDR1 MNHEY, CDR2 SVGEGT. Trimming took 8 bases from V and 1 from J; bases not matched to a gene: 7. There are 14 residues in the CDR3. The CDR3 sequence is CASRRTGSQETQYF. Written as DNA, the CDR3 is TGTGCCAGCCGAAGGACAGGATCCCAAGAGACCCAGTACTTC.

V and J are TRBV7-2 and TRBJ1-2; 9 nucleotides match TRBD1. The V and J ends lost 1 base and 8 bases, in that order; junction bases with no gene match: 11. This CDR3 has 16 amino acids. In germline, CDR1 is SGHTA, CDR2 FQGNSA. The CDR3 protein is CASSLDPGQGLLGYTF. CDR3 DNA sequence: TGTGCCAGCAGCTTAGACCCGGGACAGGGTTTACTCGGCTACACCTTC. Looking up the rest from reference TRBV7-2 and TRBJ1-2 gives the full variable domain: GAGVSQSPSNKVTEKGKDVELRCDPISGHTALYWYRQSLGQGLEFLIYFQGNSAPDKSGLPSDRFSAERTGGSVSTLTIQRTQQEDSAVYLCASSLDPGQGLLGYTFGSGTRLTVV.

The chain employs TRBV5-1 and TRBJ2-5; unclear D gene. The CDR3 is made up of 14 amino acids. The V gene lost 2 bases and the J gene lost 0 bases, with 8 bases spanning the gap. Germline loops: CDR1 SGHRS, CDR2 YFSETQ. The CDR3 spells CASSFQADQETQYF. Written as DNA, the CDR3 is TGCGCCAGCAGCTTCCAGGCAGACCAAGAGACCCAGTACTTC.

The J gene is TRBJ2-5, the V gene TRBV5-4; D remains unclear. Per germline, CDR1 SGHNT and CDR2 YYREEE (reference sequence). Trimming left V 4 bases short and J 1 base short, with 14 bases between. This CDR3 has 15 residues. Here the CDR3 reads CASSLALEAQETQYF. The DNA for the CDR3 is TGTGCCAGCAGCCTTGCGCTAGAGGCCCAAGAGACCCAGTACTTC.

This clonotype was seen once. The CDR3 is CASSSDGTREWREQYF. The CDR3 nucleotides are TGTGCCAGCAGCTCCGACGGGACTAGGGAATGGCGCGAGCAGTACTTC. This rearrangement joins TRBV5-5 to TRBJ2-7; 8 nucleotides match TRBD2. CDR1 and CDR2 from the germline V gene are SGHKS and YYEKEE (reference sequence). This CDR3 region has 16 residues. V shed 3 bases and J 6 bases; nucleotides not matched to a gene: 14.

The CDR3: CAIRDTITPTDTQYF. The CDR3 nucleotides read TGTGCCATCCGGGACACTATAACTCCCACAGATACGCAGTATTTT. The V call is TRBV10-3, the J call TRBJ2-3; possibly TRBD1 for D (6 bases). CDR1 ENHRY and CDR2 SYGVKD come from the germline V gene. V lost 8 bases and J lost 2, with 17 bases in between. The CDR3 consists of 15 residues.

The genes are TRBV7-2 and TRBJ2-1, with D hard to call. Germline loops: CDR1 SGHTA, CDR2 FQGNSA. V was clipped by 3 bases and J by 9 bases, with 9 bases between them. The CDR3 spans 12 residues. As DNA, the CDR3 is TGTGCCAGCAGCTTTCTGACATCTGAGCAGTTCTTC. This translates into CASSFLTSEQFF.

The chain links TRBV12-5 to TRBJ2-2; TRBD2 might be the D (6 bases). Trimming left V 7 bases short and J 0 bases short, with 15 bases between. This CDR3 is built from 16 residues. Germline-derived CDR1 and CDR2 are LGHNT and FRNRAP. DNA for the CDR3: TGTGCTAGTGCCCTCAGGCCGGGGGCGAACACCGGGGAGCTGTTTTTT. Protein sequence: CASALRPGANTGELFF.

V usage is TRBV18 and J usage is TRBJ1-2, with no clear D. CDR1 KGHSH and CDR2 LQKENI come from the germline V gene. Trimming took 6 bases from V and 3 from J, leaving 11 bases between them. The CDR3 totals 13 residues. The CDR3 DNA follows: TGTGCCAGCTCTCCCGACAATCACTATGGCTACACCTTC. It codes for CASSPDNHYGYTF.

The chain carries TRBV7-9 and TRBJ2-3; 7 bases are a match to TRBD1. Germline-derived CDR1 and CDR2 are SEHNR and FQNEAQ (reference sequence). The CDR3 consists of 16 residues. V lost 4 bases and J lost 2; bases outside the gene matches: 9. CDR3 bases: TGTGCCAGCAGCTCTAGGGAACAGGGGCTCACAGATACGCAGTATTTT. Its translation is CASSSREQGLTDTQYF.

Only one count was recorded for this clonotype. The chain recombines TRBV15 with TRBJ2-3, with D possibly being TRBD1 or TRBD2 (5 bases each). Germline loops: CDR1 LNHNV, CDR2 YYDKDF (reference sequence). V lost 3 bases, J lost 4 bases, and 14 bases lay in between. The CDR3 runs to 15 residues. The CDR3 region has the DNA TGTGCCACCAGCAGGGGTGAGAGGGGTCCAGATACGCAGTATTTT. Amino acids: CATSRGERGPDTQYF.

The genes are TRBV15 and TRBJ1-2; maybe TRBD1 (6 bases). Trimming left V 0 bases short and J 5 bases short, with 13 bases between. The germline V gene has CDR1 LNHNV and CDR2 YYDKDF (reference sequence). This CDR3 is 15 amino acids long. CDR3 nucleotide sequence: TGTGCCACCAGCAGAGATCCAGGGGCCTCTTATGGCTACACCTTC. Translated, it gives CATSRDPGASYGYTF.